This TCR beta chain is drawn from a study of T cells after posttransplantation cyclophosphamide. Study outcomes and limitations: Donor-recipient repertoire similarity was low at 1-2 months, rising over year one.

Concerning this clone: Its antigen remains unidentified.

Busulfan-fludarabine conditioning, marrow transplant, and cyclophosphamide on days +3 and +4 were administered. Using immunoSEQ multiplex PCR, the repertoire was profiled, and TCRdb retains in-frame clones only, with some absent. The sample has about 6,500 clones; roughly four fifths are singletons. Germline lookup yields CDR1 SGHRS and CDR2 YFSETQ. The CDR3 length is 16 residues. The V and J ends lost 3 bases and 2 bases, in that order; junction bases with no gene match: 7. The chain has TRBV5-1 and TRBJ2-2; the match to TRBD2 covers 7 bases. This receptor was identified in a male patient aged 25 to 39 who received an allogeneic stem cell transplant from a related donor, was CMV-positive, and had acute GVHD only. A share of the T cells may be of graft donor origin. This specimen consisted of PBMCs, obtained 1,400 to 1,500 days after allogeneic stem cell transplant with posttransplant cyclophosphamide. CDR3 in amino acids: CASSWDPGGNTGELFF. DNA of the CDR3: TGCGCCAGCAGCTGGGACCCGGGGGGAAACACCGGGGAGCTGTTTTTT.